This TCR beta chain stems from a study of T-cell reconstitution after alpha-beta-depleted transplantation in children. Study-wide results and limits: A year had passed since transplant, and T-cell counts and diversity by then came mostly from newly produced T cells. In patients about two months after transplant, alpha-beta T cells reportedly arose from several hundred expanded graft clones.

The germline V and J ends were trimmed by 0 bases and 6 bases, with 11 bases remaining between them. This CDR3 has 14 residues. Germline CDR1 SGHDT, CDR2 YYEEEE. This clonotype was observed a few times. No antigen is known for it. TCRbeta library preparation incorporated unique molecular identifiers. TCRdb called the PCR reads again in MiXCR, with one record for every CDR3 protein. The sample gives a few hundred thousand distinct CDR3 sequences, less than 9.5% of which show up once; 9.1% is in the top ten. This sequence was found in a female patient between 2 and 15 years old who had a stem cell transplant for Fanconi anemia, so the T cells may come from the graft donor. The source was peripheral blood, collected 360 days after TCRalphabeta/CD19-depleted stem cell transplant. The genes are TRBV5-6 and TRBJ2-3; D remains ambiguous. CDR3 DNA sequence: TGTGCCAGCAGCTTGGGATCCCTGGGGGATACGCAGTATTTT. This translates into CASSLGSLGDTQYF.